This TCR beta chain was documented in a study of T cells in Graves' hyperthyroidism and ophthalmopathy. This clonotype came up many times. RNA transcripts were the template for amplifying TCR beta CDR3 regions. HTBI primers were used for first-round RT-PCR of the TCR CDR3. From the multiplex PCR reads, TCRdb called clonotypes with MiXCR, one entry per CDR3 protein. The sample has 490,000 or so distinct CDR3 sequences; 15% to 20% are singletons. CDR1 is SEHNR, CDR2 FQNEAQ, per germline (reference sequence). J gave up 7 bases and V 3 bases, and 8 bases lay outside the gene matches. This CDR3 comprises 14 residues.

The sequence came from a man aged 35 to 55 with Graves' ophthalmopathy. The chain joins TRBV7-9 to TRBJ1-2; the match to TRBD1 covers 7 bases. The source material was blood. The CDR3 DNA reads TGTGCCAGCAGCTTCGGGACAGAAGGACGTGGCTACACCTTC. This encodes CASSFGTEGRGYTF.